This TCR beta chain was identified during a study of blood T cells in healthy people across ages (dated by TCRdb to the mid-2010s). Regarding the complete study: In model experiments, template switching captured roughly one uniquely barcoded TCR beta cDNA molecule for every two T cells. The study measured age-related changes in TCR beta repertoire diversity using deep sequencing normalized with unique cDNA molecular identifiers. The donors were split into four age groups: young (average roughly 15 years), middle-aged (around 37), aged (about 62) and long-lived (about 82). To avoid experimental bias, donors of different ages were randomly spread across the sequencing lanes. Using the same blood draw, the study looked at two additional independent replicas of 1 million unique cDNA reads for two donors, one aged 18 to 30 and the other aged 80 or older. Study-wide conclusions, independent of this receptor: As age increased, observed TCR beta diversity per million T cells dropped in a roughly linear way, and a significant reduction was already evident by age about 40. Conclusive comparison of naive and antigen-experienced compartments was prevented by the profiling of bulk unsorted PBMCs. Estimates of total diversity based on one million sequenced T cells were regarded as lower bounds and as underestimates. Compared with the aged group, the long-lived group had more naive CD4+ T cells, fewer expanded clones and increased TCR diversity, a pattern suggesting age selection. There was a strong correlation between observed TCR beta diversity and the percentage of naive T cells measured by flow cytometry. Because donor CMV infection status was unknown, age-related changes in expanded clonotypes were potentially confounded.

With regard to this clonotype: The target of this receptor is not known. No much larger clonotype is one base removed from it; base qualities were not supplied.

The approximately 40 donors, aged about 6 to 95 years, were systemically healthy Caucasian individuals from Russia. About 10 milliliters of peripheral blood were collected from each donor into EDTA-treated Vacutainer tubes. Ficoll-Paque density-gradient centrifugation was used to isolate PBMCs, with at least 7 million per sample. Total RNA was extracted from PBMCs with Trizol reagent, with at least 5.5 micrograms obtained per sample. For every donor, an aliquot of PBMCs went through flow cytometry to measure the percentages of naive CD45RAhigh/CD27high T cells. There are 15 amino acids in the CDR3, from cysteine to phenylalanine inclusive. Solely the CDR3 DNA is kept, with 45 bases framed from the first base. The library was generated by 5' RACE. These reads were obtained on an Illumina HiSeq 2500. A second PCR of roughly 7 to 12 cycles was performed with a sample-barcoded 5' primer and a J-beta primer mix. Each TCR beta cDNA molecule received a unique molecular identifier from a template-switch 5' adaptor carrying 12 random nucleotides. Each sample yielded at least 2.5 million CDR3-containing paired-end reads. First-strand cDNA synthesis was performed from all RNA using the Mint cDNA synthesis kit, with priming by a TRBC-specific oligonucleotide. Following uracil-DNA glycosylase treatment, all cDNA underwent a first 18-cycle PCR with the universal primers M1SS and BC2_uni_R. Per the source publication's procedure: Normalization of each sample was performed by random selection of 1 million high-quality reads, each carrying a distinct molecular identifier. Reads sharing molecular identifiers were discarded rather than binned into consensus sequences. MiTCR, with a Q25 quality threshold and the strictest error-elimination algorithm, was used for CDR3 identification, clonotype clustering and error correction. A nonparametric unseen species model using Euler transformation provided a lower-bound estimate of total TCR beta diversity. Starting from the raw public reads, TCRdb applied fastp trimming at Q25, assembled clones with MiXCR and retained in-frame beta chains. Duplicate CDR3 protein sequences are folded into a single record with the most common DNA and genes. In this record, the V and J calls reflect TCRdb's handling and not the investigators' own analysis. For this sample there are 1.5 million or so distinct CDR3 sequences; 35% to 45% appear just once. Clones ranked in the top ten supply 7.9% of the sample.

This receptor chain uses TRBV12-3 or TRBV12-4 and TRBJ2-1; TRBD1 is a weak D gene call, 6 bases matching. The J call is in doubt because the DNA end fits TRBJ2-7 better. The source of this sequence is a woman under 30 in good health. Sequenced: blood. The DNA is TGTGCCAGCAGCCCTGAGGGGGTGCCCTACAATGAGCAGTACTTC. The translation is CASSPEGVPYNEQYF.